The 32 T cell receptor beta chains presented below share a single source sample, sequenced in a study of T cell clones after liver transplantation. TCRdb's copy holds only in-frame clones and misses some; the assay was immunoSEQ multiplex PCR. The repertoire includes around 110,000 clones, less than 95% of them detected once, and approximately 0.78% sits in the top ten. Sequences were derived from CD4+ T cells from blood, sampled 12 months after liver transplant. These receptors were collected from a human patient who received a liver transplant. Some of the T cells may derive from the graft donor.

V and J are TRBV19 and TRBJ2-7; 10 bases are shared with TRBD2. V shed 5 bases, J shed 6 bases, and the junction held 7 bases outside the gene matches. Germline values: CDR1 LNHDA, CDR2 SQIVND (reference sequence). The CDR3 is made up of 14 amino acids. The CDR3 protein is CASSPEREGLEQYF. The CDR3 DNA reads TGTGCCAGTAGTCCCGAGCGGGAGGGCCTCGAGCAGTACTTC.

This rearrangement joins TRBV2 to TRBJ2-7, with a tentative D call TRBD1 (6 bases). The CDR3 has 12 residues. Germline V gives CDR1 SNHLY, CDR2 FYNNEI. Trimming took 4 bases from V and 4 from J, leaving 8 bases between them. The CDR3 loop is CASSGTAYEQYF. The DNA for the CDR3 is TGTGCCAGCAGTGGGACAGCTTACGAGCAGTACTTC.

The chain links TRBV4-1 to TRBJ1-2, with a weak D call TRBD1 (5 bases). Germline CDR1 reads MGHRA; CDR2 reads YSYEKL. CDR3 length: 15 residues. Trimming pared 0 bases from V and 4 bases from J, leaving 12 bases between. CDR3 sequence: CASSQDPTGVYGYTF. CDR3 in DNA: TGCGCCAGCAGCCAAGATCCTACGGGGGTCTATGGCTACACCTTC.

The chain has TRBV6-6 and TRBJ1-2; D is unresolved. Trimming left V 0 bases short and J 5 bases short, with 7 bases between. The CDR3 extends over 13 amino acids. Germline values: CDR1 MNHNY, CDR2 SVGAGI (reference sequence). CDR3 residues: CASSYSVTYGYTF. The CDR3 bases are TGTGCCAGCAGTTACTCGGTAACTTATGGCTACACCTTC.

This clone was counted once. The chain employs TRBV2 and TRBJ1-3; D gene ambiguous. This CDR3 spans 16 amino acids. V lost 6 bases and J 3 bases, leaving 18 bases between the germline ends. Germline V gene lookup returns CDR1 SNHLY and CDR2 FYNNEI. CDR3: CASRVRSLSVGNTIYF. CDR3 nucleotide sequence: TGTGCCAGCAGGGTACGCTCGCTCTCCGTTGGAAACACCATATATTTT.

V and J are TRBV4-3 and TRBJ2-7, with D maybe TRBD1 (5 bases). CDR1 LGHNA and CDR2 YSLEER come from the germline V gene. V was trimmed by 1 base and J by 5 bases, leaving 9 bases between them. There are 13 residues in the CDR3. CDR3 loop: CASSQGLGDEQYF. For the CDR3, the DNA is TGCGCCAGCAGCCAAGGGTTAGGGGACGAGCAGTACTTC.

This clone was detected a few times. V is TRBV11-1 and J is TRBJ1-5, with unresolved D. V dropped 5 bases and J dropped 3 bases, with 8 bases sitting between them. The CDR3 totals 13 residues. Germline CDR1 SGHAT, CDR2 FQDESV (reference sequence). CDR3 DNA sequence: TGTGCCAGCAGCCCCACCGCCAATCAGCCCCAGCATTTT. As protein: CASSPTANQPQHF.

The rearrangement links TRBV25-1 to TRBJ1-2; the D gene is possibly TRBD1 (5 bases). Germline V CDR1 and CDR2: MGHDK, SYGVNS. V lost 7 bases and J 7 bases, leaving 16 bases between the germline ends. The CDR3 is 13 residues long. In nucleotides, the CDR3 is TGTGCCAGCAACTCCCAGGGCCATAGTGGCTACACCTTC. Its protein is CASNSQGHSGYTF.

This rearrangement joins TRBV2 to TRBJ2-3; the D gene is possibly TRBD2 (6 bases). Trimming took off 8 bases at V and 4 bases at J, with 16 bases between the two ends. The CDR3 covers 14 residues. The germline V gene has CDR1 SNHLY and CDR2 FYNNEI. CDR3 residues: CASQALAGPDTQYF. CDR3 bases: TGTGCCAGCCAAGCACTAGCTGGTCCAGATACGCAGTATTTT.

J is TRBJ1-4 and V is TRBV6-5; D remains ambiguous. This CDR3 comprises 14 residues. V lost 6 bases to trimming and J lost 0 bases, with 8 bases between them. Germline V lookup: CDR1 MNHEY, CDR2 SVGAGI. The DNA of the CDR3 is TGTGCCAGCAGACCACTAGCAACTAATGAAAAACTGTTTTTT. Its translation: CASRPLATNEKLFF.

The chain has TRBV4-3 and TRBJ2-1; 8 bases map to TRBD2. The germline CDR1 and CDR2 sequences are LGHNA and YSLEER. CDR3 size: 15 residues. The trim removed 3 bases at V and 3 bases at J, leaving 4 bases unmatched. The CDR3 bases are TGCGCCAGCAGCCAGTCTACTAGCGGCTACAATGAGCAGTTCTTC. Encoded protein: CASSQSTSGYNEQFF.

This chain uses TRBV21-1 with TRBJ2-3; the D call in the table, TRBD2, was not verified against the DNA. TRBV21-1 is a known pseudogene. This CDR3 comprises 15 residues. The CDR3 nucleotides are TGTGCCAGCAGCCCCCTAGCGGGAAGCACAGATACGCAGTATTTT. Its translation: CASSPLAGSTDTQYF.

V usage is TRBV30 and J usage is TRBJ2-5; D uncertain. V gave up 4 bases and J gave up 4 bases, with 19 bases separating them. This CDR3 is 15 amino acids long. Germline V gene data show CDR1 as GTSNPN and CDR2 as SVGIG (reference sequence). The CDR3 loop reads CAWTLGSSVRETQYF. The CDR3 DNA is TGTGCCTGGACCCTGGGGTCCTCGGTGCGAGAGACCCAGTACTTC.

This chain connects TRBV4-2 to TRBJ2-1, with 9 bases fitting TRBD1. With V trimmed by 4 bases and J by 4 bases, 5 bases remained unmatched. The CDR3 loop spans 15 amino acids. The germline V gene has CDR1 LGHNA and CDR2 YNFKEQ. The CDR3 DNA follows: TGTGCCAGCAGCCCCCCCGGGACAGGGTACAATGAGCAGTTCTTC. Its protein is CASSPPGTGYNEQFF.

The rearrangement joins TRBV11-2 to TRBJ2-1; 7 nucleotides line up with TRBD2. The germline CDR1 and CDR2 sequences are SGHAT and FQNNGV. J gave up 10 bases and V 1 base, and 13 bases lay outside the gene matches. This CDR3 contains 16 residues. The CDR3 sequence is CASSLALAGGLGEQFF. CDR3 DNA sequence: TGTGCCAGCAGCTTAGCCTTAGCGGGTGGTTTGGGGGAGCAGTTCTTC.

V is TRBV9 and J is TRBJ1-5, with TRBD1 matching 7 bases. CDR3 size: 15 residues. Germline CDR1 reads SGDLS; CDR2 reads YYNGEE. V was clipped by 3 bases and J by 0 bases; unmatched bases: 3. The CDR3 DNA is TGTGCCAGCAGCGACGGGACAGCTAGCAATCAGCCCCAGCATTTT. Translation: CASSDGTASNQPQHF. Full variable domain (missing parts from reference TRBV9 and TRBJ1-5): DSGVTQTPKHLITATGQRVTLRCSPRSGDLSVYWYQQSLDQGLQFLIQYYNGEERAKGNILERFSAQQFPDLHSELNLSSLELGDSALYFCASSDGTASNQPQHFGDGTRLSIL.

This clone was observed a handful of times. The chain has TRBV19 and TRBJ1-2; TRBD1 might be the D (6 bases). This CDR3 is 14 amino acids long. Germline V CDR1 and CDR2: LNHDA, SQIVND (reference sequence). Trimming left V 3 bases short and J 8 bases short, with 16 bases between. The CDR3 region has the DNA TGTGCCAGTAGTATTCGTACAGGGACCGAAGGCTACACCTTC. It encodes CASSIRTGTEGYTF. The variable domain in full, completed from reference TRBV19 and TRBJ1-2, reads DGGITQSPKYLFRKEGQNVTLSCEQNLNHDAMYWYRQDPGQGLRLIYYSQIVNDFQKGDIAEGYSVSREKKESFPLTVTSAQKNPTAFYLCASSIRTGTEGYTFGSGTRLTVV.

The CDR3 is CASATTYNSPLHF. In DNA form, the CDR3 reads TGTGCCAGCGCGACGACATATAATTCACCCCTCCACTTT. The V and J genes are TRBV25-1 and TRBJ1-6; no firm D call. The CDR3 has 13 amino acids. Germline V gene data show CDR1 as MGHDK and CDR2 as SYGVNS. The germline V and J ends were trimmed by 8 bases and 4 bases, with 9 bases remaining between them. The full variable domain, its missing parts supplied by reference TRBV25-1 and TRBJ1-6, is EADIYQTPRYLVIGTGKKITLECSQTMGHDKMYWYQQDPGMELHLIHYSYGVNSTEKGDLSSESTVSRIRTEHFPLTLESARPSHTSQYLCASATTYNSPLHFGNGTRLTVT.

The V and J genes are TRBV7-9 and TRBJ2-1; D is unclear. V was clipped by 1 base and J by 5 bases, with 9 bases between them. Germline lookup yields CDR1 SEHNR and CDR2 FQNEAQ (reference sequence). CDR3 length: 14 amino acids. CDR3 nucleotides: TGTGCCAGCAGCTTAGGTAGGCGCGACAATGAGCAGTTCTTC. Translated, it gives CASSLGRRDNEQFF.

The chain combines TRBV7-6 with TRBJ2-3; TRBD2 matches 8 bases. Looked up from germline, CDR1 is SGHVS and CDR2 is FNYEAQ. The trim removed 5 bases at V and 3 bases at J, leaving 10 bases unmatched. This CDR3 contains 16 residues. Here the CDR3 DNA reads TGTGCCAGCAGCGCACCTTATCGGGAGGGAACAGATACGCAGTATTTT. This encodes CASSAPYREGTDTQYF.

V usage is TRBV7-9 and J usage is TRBJ2-7, with 7 bases matching TRBD2. From germline, CDR1 is SEHNR and CDR2 FQNEAQ (reference sequence). CDR3 length: 16 residues. V lost 5 bases to trimming and J lost 2 bases; unmatched junction nucleotides: 12. The CDR3 loop is CASSTNRGRAAYEQYF. The CDR3 DNA reads as TGTGCCAGCAGCACTAACCGGGGGAGGGCTGCCTACGAGCAGTACTTC.

V gene TRBV5-1 combines with J gene TRBJ2-7; D is unclear. V lost 0 bases and J lost 0, with 4 bases in between. The CDR3 loop spans 13 amino acids. Germline CDR1 is SGHRS and CDR2 is YFSETQ. CDR3 loop: CASSLVLSYEQYF. The CDR3 nucleotides are TGCGCCAGCAGCTTGGTTCTCTCCTACGAGCAGTACTTC.

The chain employs TRBV7-9 and TRBJ2-7; D gene ambiguous. The CDR3 sequence is 11 residues long. The V end was cut by 1 base, the J end by 7 bases, with 5 bases between. Per germline, CDR1 SEHNR and CDR2 FQNEAQ (reference sequence). CDR3 sequence reads: CASSLDKEQYF. CDR3 DNA sequence: TGTGCCAGCAGCTTAGACAAAGAGCAGTACTTC.

The chain uses TRBV18 and TRBJ1-1; D uncertain. CDR1 KGHSH and CDR2 LQKENI come from the germline V gene. Trimming removed 6 bases from V and 3 bases from J, with 5 bases in between. The CDR3 is made up of 11 amino acids. In DNA, the CDR3 is TGTGCCAGCTCGCAACACACTGAAGCTTTCTTT. Its protein is CASSQHTEAFF.

The chain carries TRBV6-8 and TRBJ2-7; TRBD1 might be the D (5 bases). V dropped 2 bases and J dropped 3 bases, with 5 bases sitting between them. This CDR3 comprises 12 residues. Germline CDR1 and CDR2: MNHGY and SAAAGT. In DNA form, the CDR3 reads TGTGCCAGCAGTTACGACAGCTACGAGCAGTACTTC. Translation: CASSYDSYEQYF.

V usage is TRBV14 and J usage is TRBJ2-7; D is unclear. Trimming pared 1 base from V and 9 bases from J, leaving 7 bases between. CDR3 length: 11 residues. The germline V gene has CDR1 SGHDN and CDR2 FVKESK. The DNA of the CDR3 is TGTGCCAGCAGCCAAGGACCCTGGCAGTACTTC. This translates into CASSQGPWQYF.

This clone was recorded a few times. The rearrangement uses TRBV28 and TRBJ2-1, with unresolved D. CDR1 and CDR2 from the germline V gene are MDHEN and SYDVKM. The CDR3 runs 15 residues. V dropped 5 bases and J dropped 0 bases, with 11 bases sitting between them. Written as DNA, the CDR3 is TGTGCCAGCAGTGAGACGGTAAGCTCCTACAATGAGCAGTTCTTC. Protein product: CASSETVSSYNEQFF.

This clone was observed once. The J gene is TRBJ1-2, the V gene TRBV5-1; tentatively, D is TRBD1 (5 bases). The CDR3 sequence is 16 residues long. Looked up from germline, CDR1 is SGHRS and CDR2 is YFSETQ. V was cut by 4 bases and J by 1 base, with 17 bases left in between. As DNA, the CDR3 is TGCGCCAGCAGCAGGGGCGGTAGAGAGGATAACTATGGCTACACCTTC. This gives the protein CASSRGGREDNYGYTF.

The CDR3 bases are TGTGCCAGCAGGCTTCGGCGGGATGCCTACAATGAGCAGTTCTTC. Translated, it gives CASRLRRDAYNEQFF. The rearrangement uses TRBV6-5 and TRBJ2-1, with D perhaps matching TRBD2 (6 bases). The CDR3 sequence is 15 residues long. CDR1 is MNHEY and CDR2 is SVGAGI in the germline V gene. V shed 6 bases and J shed 2 bases, with 14 bases lying between them.

The chain recombines TRBV11-3 with TRBJ2-3; possible D gene TRBD1, 6 bases. Trimming shortened V by 5 bases and J by 0 bases, and 9 bases separated the two germline ends. Germline-derived CDR1 and CDR2 are SGHNT and YENEEA. This CDR3 comprises 14 residues. The CDR3 nucleotides read TGTGCCAGCAGCCTACAGGGAAGCACAGATACGCAGTATTTT. Translating gives CASSLQGSTDTQYF.

In this sample, this clone turned up once. The V call is TRBV29-1, the J call TRBJ2-3, with 8 bases lining up with TRBD1. The CDR3 contains 14 residues. The V and J ends lost 7 bases and 3 bases, in that order; junction bases with no gene match: 9. Germline assignment: CDR1 SQVTM and CDR2 ANQGSEA. CDR3 DNA sequence: TGCAGCGGGGGGACAGGTTTGGTTACAGATACGCAGTATTTT. As protein: CSGGTGLVTDTQYF.

The chain links TRBV27 to TRBJ2-7; TRBD1 matches at 11 bases. V dropped 6 bases and J dropped 2; count of bases not matched to a gene: 6. Germline V gene sequence: CDR1 MNHEY, CDR2 SMNVEV (reference sequence). The CDR3 has 15 residues. CDR3 protein: CASRSPGQGAYEQYF. The DNA of the CDR3 is TGTGCCAGCAGGTCACCGGGACAGGGGGCCTACGAGCAGTACTTC.